The rows below give T cell receptor beta chains drawn from one sample of a study of blood T cells in healthy people across ages. Each CDR3 protein gets one entry after TCRdb re-called the 5' RACE reads with MiXCR. The table lists about 640,000 distinct CDR3 sequences, 45% to 65% of them singletons. The sequenced material came from blood. Receptors originate from a man aged 55 to 70 in good health. The CDR3 runs from the conserved cysteine through the conserved F or W. A D gene is named only where the DNA matches it firmly. Size is stated for part of the rows, as once, few or many counts, or as a class when the clone is expanded.

D gene	V gene	clone size	CDR3 length	J gene	CDR3 protein	CDR3 DNA
.	TRBV7-2	.	15	TRBJ2-6	CASRLDNSGADVLTF	TGTGCCAGCAGACTAGACAACTCTGGGGCCGACGTCCTGACTTTC
TRBD2	TRBV9	.	15	TRBJ2-3	CASSPRLAETDTQYF	TGTGCCAGCAGCCCCAGACTAGCGGAGACAGATACGCAGTATTTT
.	TRBV14	once	16	TRBJ2-7	CASSQVGRSSYNEQYF	TGTGCCAGCAGCCAAGTGGGCAGGAGCTCCTACAATGAGCAGTACTTC
.	TRBV29-1	once	13	TRBJ2-1	CSVAGTRYNEQFF	TGCAGCGTTGCGGGGACCCGGTACAATGAGCAGTTCTTC
.	TRBV6-1	.	14	TRBJ2-5	CASSEFGPPETQYF	TGTGCCAGCAGTGAATTCGGCCCCCCCGAGACCCAGTACTTC
.	TRBV6-1	.	16	TRBJ2-7	CASRSQTVDCSYEQYF	TGTGCCAGCAGATCCCAGACAGTCGACTGCTCCTACGAGCAGTACTTC
.	TRBV12-3/TRBV12-4	.	13	TRBJ1-1	CASSLLQASEAFF	TGTGCCAGCAGTTTATTGCAGGCATCCGAAGCTTTCTTT
TRBD1	TRBV3-1	.	14	TRBJ2-5	CASSQNRGSETQYF	TGTGCCAGCAGCCAAAACAGGGGTTCGGAGACCCAGTACTTC
TRBD1	TRBV28	few	15	TRBJ2-4	CASSLGGQGLGIQYF	TGTGCCAGCAGTTTAGGGGGACAGGGACTGGGCATTCAGTACTTC
.	TRBV27	.	16	TRBJ2-3	CASSLNYLSKPDTQYF	TGTGCCAGCAGTTTAAACTACTTGAGCAAGCCCGATACGCAGTATTTT
.	TRBV20-1	many	12	TRBJ1-2	CSAPKSTDGYTF	TGCAGTGCCCCAAAATCGACAGATGGCTACACCTTC
.	TRBV20-1	.	14	TRBJ2-5	CSARPPGGSRAQYF	TGCAGTGCTAGGCCCCCGGGGGGCTCAAGGGCCCAGTACTTC
.	TRBV12-3/TRBV12-4	.	12	TRBJ2-3	CASSPGLATQYF	TGTGCCAGCAGTCCCGGGCTGGCTACGCAGTATTTT
.	TRBV27	.	15	TRBJ1-1	CASTGGGEVGTEAFF	TGTGCCAGCACCGGGGGGGGGGAAGTAGGCACTGAAGCTTTCTTT
.	TRBV10-3	few	17	TRBJ2-5	CAISESRRPPYQETQYF	TGTGCCATCAGTGAGTCGCGGAGACCCCCCTACCAAGAGACCCAGTACTTC
TRBD2	TRBV3-1	few	15	TRBJ2-7	CASSLRAGVTYEQYF	TGTGCCAGCAGCCTGAGGGCGGGGGTAACCTACGAGCAGTACTTC
.	TRBV21-1	.	16	TRBJ1-6	CASSKWQGSCSSPLHF	TGTGCCAGCAGCAAATGGCAGGGGTCGTGTAGTTCACCCCTCCACTTT
TRBD2	TRBV20-1	once	14	TRBJ2-1	CSAGVAGGYNEQFF	TGCAGTGCGGGGGTAGCGGGGGGTTACAATGAGCAGTTCTTC
TRBD2	TRBV6-1	.	16	TRBJ2-3	CASSETSGGGTDTQYF	TGTGCCAGCAGTGAGACTAGCGGGGGGGGCACAGATACGCAGTATTTT
TRBD1	TRBV18	.	16	TRBJ1-2	CASSPRIDTGVGGYTF	TGTGCCAGCTCACCGCGAATAGATACAGGGGTTGGAGGCTACACCTTC
.	TRBV7-9	.	13	TRBJ1-2	CASSLALGAGYTF	TGTGCCAGCAGCTTGGCCCTCGGGGCTGGCTACACCTTC
.	TRBV6-5	many	12	TRBJ1-2	CASRKGDYGYTF	TGTGCCAGCAGGAAGGGGGACTATGGCTACACCTTC
.	TRBV7-9	.	15	TRBJ1-6	CASSLEAPGDSPLHF	TGTGCCAGCAGCTTAGAGGCCCCAGGGGATTCACCCCTCCACTTT
.	TRBV3-1	.	14	TRBJ1-2	CASSYQGLRYGYTF	TGTGCCAGCAGTTACCAGGGGTTGAGGTATGGCTACACCTTC
TRBD2	TRBV9	.	15	TRBJ2-1	CASSPGGTSRNEQFF	TGTGCCAGCAGCCCAGGGGGGACTAGCCGTAATGAGCAGTTCTTC
TRBD2	TRBV7-9	few	16	TRBJ2-7	CASSHGWGGLGYEQYF	TGTGCCAGCAGCCATGGTTGGGGAGGGCTCGGGTACGAGCAGTACTTC
TRBD1	TRBV3-1	.	14	TRBJ1-2	CASSQKTGVRGYTF	TGTGCCAGCAGCCAAAAGACAGGGGTTAGGGGCTACACCTTC
.	TRBV7-2	few	13	TRBJ1-5	CASRKGGNQPQHF	TGTGCCAGCCGCAAGGGAGGCAATCAGCCCCAGCATTTT
.	TRBV20-1	few	13	TRBJ2-5	CSAREGLQGTQYF	TGCAGTGCTAGAGAGGGCTTACAAGGGACCCAGTACTTC